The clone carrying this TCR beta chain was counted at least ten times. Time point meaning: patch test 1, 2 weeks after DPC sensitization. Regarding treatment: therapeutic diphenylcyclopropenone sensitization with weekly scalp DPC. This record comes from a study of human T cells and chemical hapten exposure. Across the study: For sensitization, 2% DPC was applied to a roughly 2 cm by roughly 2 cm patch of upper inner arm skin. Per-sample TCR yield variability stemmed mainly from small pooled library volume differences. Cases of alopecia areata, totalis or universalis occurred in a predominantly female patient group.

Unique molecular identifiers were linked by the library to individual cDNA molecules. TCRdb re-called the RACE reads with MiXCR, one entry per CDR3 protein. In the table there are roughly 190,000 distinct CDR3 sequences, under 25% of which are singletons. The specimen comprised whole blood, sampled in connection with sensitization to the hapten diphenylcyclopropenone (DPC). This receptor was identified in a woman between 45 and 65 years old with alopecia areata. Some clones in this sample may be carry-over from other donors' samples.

CDR3: CASSSRRGAGTQYF. For the CDR3, the DNA is TGTGCCAGCAGCTCGAGGCGCGGAGCCGGGACCCAGTACTTC. The genes are TRBV7-2 and TRBJ2-5; D is uncertain. V was pared by 4 bases and J by 7 bases, with 16 bases between. Looked up from germline, CDR1 is SGHTA and CDR2 is FQGNSA. The CDR3 length is 14 residues.